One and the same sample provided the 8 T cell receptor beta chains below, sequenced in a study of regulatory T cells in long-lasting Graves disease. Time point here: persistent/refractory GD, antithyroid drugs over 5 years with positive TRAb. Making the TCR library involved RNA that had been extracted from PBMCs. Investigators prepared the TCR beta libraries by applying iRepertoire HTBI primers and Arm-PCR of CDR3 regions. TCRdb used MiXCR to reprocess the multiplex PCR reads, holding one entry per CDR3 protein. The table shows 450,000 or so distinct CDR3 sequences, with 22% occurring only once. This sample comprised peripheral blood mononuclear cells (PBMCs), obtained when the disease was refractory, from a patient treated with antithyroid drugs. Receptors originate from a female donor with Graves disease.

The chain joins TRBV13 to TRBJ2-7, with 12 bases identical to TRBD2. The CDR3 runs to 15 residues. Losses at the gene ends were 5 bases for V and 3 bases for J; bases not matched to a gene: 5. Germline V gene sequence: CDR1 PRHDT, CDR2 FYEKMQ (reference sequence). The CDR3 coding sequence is TGTGCCAGCAGCACTCGGACTAGCGGGGACTACGAGCAGTACTTC. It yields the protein CASSTRTSGDYEQYF.

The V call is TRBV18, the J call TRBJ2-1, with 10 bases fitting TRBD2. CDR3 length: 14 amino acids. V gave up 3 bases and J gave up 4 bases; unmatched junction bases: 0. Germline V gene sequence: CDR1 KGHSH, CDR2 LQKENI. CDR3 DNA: TGTGCCAGCTCACCGACTAGCGGGTACAATGAGCAGTTCTTC. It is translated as CASSPTSGYNEQFF.

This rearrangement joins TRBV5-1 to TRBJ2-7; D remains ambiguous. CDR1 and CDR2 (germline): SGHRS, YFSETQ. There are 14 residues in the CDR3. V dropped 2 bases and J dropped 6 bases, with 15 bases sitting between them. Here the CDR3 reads CASSFYNSPGEQYF. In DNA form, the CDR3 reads TGCGCCAGCAGCTTCTATAACTCCCCCGGCGAGCAGTACTTC.

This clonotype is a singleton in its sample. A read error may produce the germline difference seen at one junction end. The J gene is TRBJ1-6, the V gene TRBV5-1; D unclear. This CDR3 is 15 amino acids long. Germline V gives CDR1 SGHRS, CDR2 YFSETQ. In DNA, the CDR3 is TGCGTCAGCAGCTTGGCCGGGCAGGCCTTTTCACCCCTCCACTTT. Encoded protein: CVSSLAGQAFSPLHF.

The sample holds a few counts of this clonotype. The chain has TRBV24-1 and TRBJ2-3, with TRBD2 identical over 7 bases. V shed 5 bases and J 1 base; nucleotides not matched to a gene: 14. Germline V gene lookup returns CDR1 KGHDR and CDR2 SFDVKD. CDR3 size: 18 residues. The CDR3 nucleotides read TGTGCCACCAGTGGCTTCCACGGGATAGCGGGTGGCACAGATACGCAGTATTTT. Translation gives CATSGFHGIAGGTDTQYF.

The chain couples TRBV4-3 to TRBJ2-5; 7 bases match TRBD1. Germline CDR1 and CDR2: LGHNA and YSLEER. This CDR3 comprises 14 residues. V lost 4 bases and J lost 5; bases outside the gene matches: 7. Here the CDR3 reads CASSPGGLVETQYF. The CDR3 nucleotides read TGCGCCAGCAGCCCAGGGGGTCTAGTGGAGACCCAGTACTTC.

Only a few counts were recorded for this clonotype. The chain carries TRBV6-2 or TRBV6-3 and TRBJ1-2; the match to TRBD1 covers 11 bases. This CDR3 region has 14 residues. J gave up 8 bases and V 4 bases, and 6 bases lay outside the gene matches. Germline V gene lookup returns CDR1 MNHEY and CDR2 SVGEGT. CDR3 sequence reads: CASSWTGGRGGYTF. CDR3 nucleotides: TGTGCCAGCAGTTGGACAGGGGGCCGGGGCGGCTACACCTTC.

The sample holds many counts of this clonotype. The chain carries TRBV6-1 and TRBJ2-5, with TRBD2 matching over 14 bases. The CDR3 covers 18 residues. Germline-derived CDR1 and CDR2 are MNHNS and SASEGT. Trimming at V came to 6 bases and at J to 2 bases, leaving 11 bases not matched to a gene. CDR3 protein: CASRPPGLAGEGQETQYF. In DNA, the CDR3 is TGTGCCAGCAGGCCCCCGGGACTAGCGGGAGAAGGTCAAGAGACCCAGTACTTC.